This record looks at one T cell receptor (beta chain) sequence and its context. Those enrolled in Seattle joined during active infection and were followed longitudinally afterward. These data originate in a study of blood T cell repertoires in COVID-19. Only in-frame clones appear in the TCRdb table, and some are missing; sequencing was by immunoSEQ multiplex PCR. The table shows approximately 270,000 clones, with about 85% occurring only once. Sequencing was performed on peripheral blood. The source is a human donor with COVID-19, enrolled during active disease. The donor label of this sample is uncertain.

The CDR3 spells CASSQWGDEQYF. In DNA, the CDR3 is TGTGCCAGCAGCCAATGGGGGGACGAGCAGTACTTC. This chain links TRBV3-1 (or the pseudogene TRBV3-2) with TRBJ2-7, with TRBD2 as a possible D gene (6 bases). Germline V gene lookup returns CDR1 LGHDT and CDR2 YNNKEL (reference sequence). V lost 2 bases to trimming and J lost 5 bases, with 7 bases between them. CDR3 length equals 12 residues.